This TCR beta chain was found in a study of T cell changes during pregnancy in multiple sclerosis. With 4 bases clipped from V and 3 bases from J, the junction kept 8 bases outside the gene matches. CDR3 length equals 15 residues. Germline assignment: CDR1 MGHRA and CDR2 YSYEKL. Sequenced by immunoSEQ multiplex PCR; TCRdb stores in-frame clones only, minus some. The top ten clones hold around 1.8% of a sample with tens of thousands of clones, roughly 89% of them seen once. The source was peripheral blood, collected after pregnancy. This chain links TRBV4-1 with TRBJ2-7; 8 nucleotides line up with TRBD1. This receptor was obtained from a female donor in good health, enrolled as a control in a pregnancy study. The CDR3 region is CASSPGQGAYYEQYF. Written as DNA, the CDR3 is TGCGCCAGCAGCCCTGGACAGGGAGCTTACTACGAGCAGTACTTC.